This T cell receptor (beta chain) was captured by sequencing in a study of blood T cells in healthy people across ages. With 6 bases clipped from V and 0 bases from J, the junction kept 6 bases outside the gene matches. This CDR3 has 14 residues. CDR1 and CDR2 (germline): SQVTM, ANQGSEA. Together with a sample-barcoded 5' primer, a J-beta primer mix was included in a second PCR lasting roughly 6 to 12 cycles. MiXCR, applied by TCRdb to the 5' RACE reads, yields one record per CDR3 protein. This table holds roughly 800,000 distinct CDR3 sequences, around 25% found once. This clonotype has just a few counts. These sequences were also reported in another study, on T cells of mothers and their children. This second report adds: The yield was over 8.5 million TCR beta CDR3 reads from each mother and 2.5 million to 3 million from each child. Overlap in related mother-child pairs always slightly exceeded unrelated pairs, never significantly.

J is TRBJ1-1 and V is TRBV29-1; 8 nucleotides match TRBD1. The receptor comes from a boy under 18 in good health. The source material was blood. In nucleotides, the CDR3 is TGCAGCGTCCAGGGGGCGGGTATGAACACTGAAGCTTTCTTT. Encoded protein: CSVQGAGMNTEAFF.